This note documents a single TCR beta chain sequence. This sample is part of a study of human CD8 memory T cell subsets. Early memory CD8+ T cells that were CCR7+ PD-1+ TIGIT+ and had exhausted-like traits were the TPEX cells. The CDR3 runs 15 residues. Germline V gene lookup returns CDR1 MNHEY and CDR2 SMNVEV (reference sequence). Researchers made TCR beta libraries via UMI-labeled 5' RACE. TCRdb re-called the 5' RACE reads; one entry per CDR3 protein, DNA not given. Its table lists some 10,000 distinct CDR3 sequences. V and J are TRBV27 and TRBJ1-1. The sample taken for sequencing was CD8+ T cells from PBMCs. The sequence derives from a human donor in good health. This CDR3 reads CASSPFTGRGTEAFF.